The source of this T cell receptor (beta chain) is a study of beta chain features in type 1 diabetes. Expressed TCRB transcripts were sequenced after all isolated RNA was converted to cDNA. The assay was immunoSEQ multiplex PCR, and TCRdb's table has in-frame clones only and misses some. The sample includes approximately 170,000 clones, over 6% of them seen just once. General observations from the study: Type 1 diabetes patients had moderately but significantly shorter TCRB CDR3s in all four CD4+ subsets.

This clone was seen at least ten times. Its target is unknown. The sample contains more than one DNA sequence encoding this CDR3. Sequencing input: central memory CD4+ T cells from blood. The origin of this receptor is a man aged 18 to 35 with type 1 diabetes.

The DNA of the CDR3 is TGTGCCAGTAAGGGACAGGGCACAGATACGCAGTATTTT. As protein: CASKGQGTDTQYF. J is TRBJ2-3 and V is TRBV19; 8 bases fit TRBD1. V shed 7 bases and J 1 base; nucleotides not matched to a gene: 1. The CDR3 consists of 13 residues. The V gene's germline CDR1 is LNHDA and CDR2 SQIVND (reference sequence).